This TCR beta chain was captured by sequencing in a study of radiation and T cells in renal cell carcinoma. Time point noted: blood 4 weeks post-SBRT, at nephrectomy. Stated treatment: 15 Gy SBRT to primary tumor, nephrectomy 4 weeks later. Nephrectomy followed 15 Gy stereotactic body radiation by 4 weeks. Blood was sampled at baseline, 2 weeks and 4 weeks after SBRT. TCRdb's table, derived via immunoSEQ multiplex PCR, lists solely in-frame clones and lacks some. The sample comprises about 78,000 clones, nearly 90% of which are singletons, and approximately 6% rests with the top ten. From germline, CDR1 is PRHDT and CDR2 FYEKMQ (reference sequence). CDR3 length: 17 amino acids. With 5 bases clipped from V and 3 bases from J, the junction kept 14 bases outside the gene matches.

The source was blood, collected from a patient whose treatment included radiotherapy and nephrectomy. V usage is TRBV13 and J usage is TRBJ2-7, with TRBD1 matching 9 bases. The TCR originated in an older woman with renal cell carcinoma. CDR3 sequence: CASSLQGQGALVYEQYF. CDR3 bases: TGTGCCAGCAGCCTTCAGGGACAGGGTGCCTTGGTCTACGAGCAGTACTTC.